This passage covers 8 T cell receptor beta chains from one sample sequenced in a study of low-dose radiotherapy and immunotherapy resistance in tumors. First-strand cDNA relied on TRAV- and TRBV-specific primers spanning alpha and beta chains. TCRs were put through 15 to 25 PCR cycles of amplification with Phusion. A constant-region primer and the V-primer adapter served as the primer pair. TCRdb redid the calling of the reads with MiXCR, one entry per CDR3 protein. The data hold some 46,000 distinct CDR3 sequences, with less than 30% observed a single time. Time point described: after trial treatment. Treatment reported: LDRT plus nivolumab, ipilimumab, low-dose cyclophosphamide and aspirin (RACIN trial). Specimen: PBMCs, collected after low-dose radiotherapy plus immunotherapy. The receptors here all came from a male donor with prostate cancer.

This clonotype was seen many times. This chain joins TRBV3-1 and TRBJ1-3; D call uncertain. V lost 0 bases, J lost 4 bases, and 4 bases lay in between. Germline CDR1 and CDR2: LGHDT and YNNKEL (reference sequence). The CDR3 is 13 residues long. CDR3 protein: CASSQDWGNTIYF. The CDR3 DNA reads TGTGCCAGCAGCCAAGATTGGGGAAACACCATATATTTT.

This clonotype was seen a few times. This sequence joins TRBV28 and TRBJ2-1; 11 nucleotides match TRBD2. The CDR3 runs to 16 residues. Trimming took 5 bases from V and 2 from J; bases not matched to a gene: 5. Germline V gene sequence: CDR1 MDHEN, CDR2 SYDVKM. The CDR3 DNA follows: TGTGCCAGCAGTCCCGAGGGACTAGCGGCCTACAATGAGCAGTTCTTC. It specifies CASSPEGLAAYNEQFF.

DNA for the CDR3: TGTGCCAGCAGTTACTTGACTAGCGGTTCGTGGGAGGATACGCAGTATTTT. Encoded protein: CASSYLTSGSWEDTQYF. This chain joins TRBV6-2 or TRBV6-3 and TRBJ2-3; 9 bases are a match to TRBD2. After removal of 1 base from V and 6 bases from J, the junction contained 11 bases not matched to a gene. Germline CDR1 and CDR2: MNHEY and SVGEGT. The CDR3 is made up of 17 amino acids.

This clonotype was detected many times. The chain combines TRBV5-8 with TRBJ1-5; weak D call: TRBD1 (5 bases). This CDR3 comprises 13 residues. Trimming took 3 bases from V and 10 from J, leaving 14 bases between them. From germline, CDR1 is SGHTS and CDR2 YDEGEE. The chain's CDR3 is CASSSGPISPQHF. In DNA form, the CDR3 reads TGTGCCAGCAGCTCGGGACCGATTAGTCCCCAGCATTTT.

This clonotype appeared many times. The V and J genes are TRBV28 and TRBJ2-1; 7 bases are shared with TRBD1. The CDR3 has 14 amino acids. The germline gives CDR1 MDHEN, CDR2 SYDVKM. The trim removed 2 bases at V and 7 bases at J, leaving 5 bases unmatched. CDR3 bases: TGTGCCAGCAGTTTAAAGGGGGCGGTGAATGAGCAGTTCTTC. Amino acids: CASSLKGAVNEQFF.

This clonotype was seen only a few times. This sequence joins TRBV14 and TRBJ1-1; 9 nucleotides align to TRBD1. The V gene end was trimmed by 1 base and the J gene end by 3 bases; junction bases not matched to a gene: 3. Germline CDR1 reads SGHDN; CDR2 reads FVKESK. This CDR3 is built from 15 residues. Here the CDR3 DNA reads TGTGCCAGCAGCCAAGTGCGGACAGGGGACACTGAAGCTTTCTTT. Translating gives CASSQVRTGDTEAFF. The full variable domain, its missing parts supplied by reference TRBV14 and TRBJ1-1, is EAGVTQFPSHSVIEKGQTVTLRCDPISGHDNLYWYRRVMGKEIKFLLHFVKESKQDESGMPNNRFLAERTGGTYSTLKVQPAELEDSGVYFCASSQVRTGDTEAFFGQGTRLTVV.

This clonotype was counted ten times or more. The V call is TRBV7-8, the J call TRBJ1-3; TRBD1 aligns across 7 bases. V was pared by 3 bases and J by 0 bases, with 5 bases of the junction left unmatched. CDR3 size: 16 residues. Germline V lookup: CDR1 SGHVS, CDR2 FQNEAQ. The DNA for the CDR3 is TGTGCCAGCAGCTTCGGGGACAGTAGCTCTGGAAACACCATATATTTT. Its protein product is CASSFGDSSSGNTIYF.

Of note for this clonotype: A much larger clone lies one base from this, so it may be a read error. This chain links TRBV2 with TRBJ2-2; 9 nucleotides line up with TRBD1. V was pared by 6 bases and J by 6 bases, with 5 bases of the junction left unmatched. This CDR3 spans 14 amino acids. Germline V gene sequence: CDR1 SNHLY, CDR2 FYNNEI. DNA for the CDR3: TGTGCCAGCAGAGGGACAGGGCGATCCGGGGAGCTGTTTTTT. Translation: CASRGTGRSGELFF.